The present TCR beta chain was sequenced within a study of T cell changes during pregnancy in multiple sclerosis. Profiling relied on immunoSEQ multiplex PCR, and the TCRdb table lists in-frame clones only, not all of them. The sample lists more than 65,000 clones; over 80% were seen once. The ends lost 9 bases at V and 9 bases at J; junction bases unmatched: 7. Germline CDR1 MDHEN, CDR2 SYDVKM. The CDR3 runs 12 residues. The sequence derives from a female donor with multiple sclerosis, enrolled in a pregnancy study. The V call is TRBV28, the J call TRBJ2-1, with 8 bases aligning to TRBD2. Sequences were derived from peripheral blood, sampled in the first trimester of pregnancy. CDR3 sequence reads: CASSGELLEQFF. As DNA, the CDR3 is TGTGCCAGTAGCGGGGAGCTTCTTGAGCAGTTCTTC.